The 26 T cell receptor beta chains reported below all come from one sample, sequenced in a study of cytotoxic CD8 clonotypes in ibrutinib-treated CLL. The table came from immunoSEQ multiplex PCR; TCRdb's copy has only in-frame clones and leaves some out. Here the sample spans 150,000 or so clones, roughly 84% being singletons. The sample here was PBMCs, taken at disease progression, from a patient treated with ibrutinib. The source is a human donor with chronic lymphocytic leukemia.

This chain uses TRBV28 with TRBJ1-2, with 9 bases matching TRBD1. CDR1 MDHEN and CDR2 SYDVKM come from the germline V gene. The CDR3 runs 15 residues. Trimming at V came to 1 base and at J to 4 bases, leaving 4 bases not matched to a gene. CDR3 sequence (DNA): TGTGCCAGCAGTTTATATCGACAGGGGGGCTATGGCTACACCTTC. It codes for CASSLYRQGGYGYTF.

The chain combines TRBV5-4 with TRBJ2-6; the match to TRBD1 covers 7 bases. V was pared by 4 bases and J by 2 bases, with 6 bases of the junction left unmatched. The CDR3 has 16 residues. The germline V gene has CDR1 SGHNT and CDR2 YYREEE (reference sequence). CDR3 nucleotide sequence: TGTGCCAGCAGCCCAAGACAGGGAACTGGGGCCAACGTCCTGACTTTC. It specifies CASSPRQGTGANVLTF.

This chain connects TRBV2 to TRBJ2-7; D not certain. The germline gives CDR1 SNHLY, CDR2 FYNNEI. V gave up 1 base and J gave up 6 bases, with 7 bases separating them. CDR3 length equals 12 residues. Written as DNA, the CDR3 is TGTGCCAGCAGTGAAGGGCCCGGCGAGCAGTACTTC. It translates to CASSEGPGEQYF.

V and J are TRBV30 and TRBJ2-5; D gene uncertain. Germline CDR1 is GTSNPN and CDR2 is SVGIG (reference sequence). Trimming left V 3 bases short and J 4 bases short, with 12 bases between. The CDR3 length is 13 residues. The CDR3 sequence is CAWRVPGVETQYF. The CDR3 DNA reads TGTGCCTGGAGGGTACCAGGAGTAGAGACCCAGTACTTC.

The chain employs TRBV13 and TRBJ2-6; D is unclear. Germline V gene data show CDR1 as PRHDT and CDR2 as FYEKMQ (reference sequence). This CDR3 is built from 14 residues. Trimming cost V 5 bases and J 0 bases, with 5 bases left between them. CDR3 loop: CASSTSSGANVLTF. The DNA for the CDR3 is TGTGCCAGCAGCACCTCCTCTGGGGCCAACGTCCTGACTTTC.

The J gene is TRBJ2-3, the V gene TRBV7-3; TRBD2 aligns across 7 bases. The CDR3 runs 14 residues. With 2 bases clipped from V and 5 bases from J, the junction kept 4 bases outside the gene matches. Per the germline V gene, CDR1 is SGHTA and CDR2 is FQGTGA. CDR3 region: CASSLAGARDTQYF. The CDR3 nucleotides read TGTGCCAGCAGCTTAGCGGGAGCTAGAGATACGCAGTATTTT.

CDR3 sequence (DNA): TGCGCCAGCAGTGAGTCGATGGAGTCAGGGGGCTATCACGAGCAGTACTTC. Residues: CASSESMESGGYHEQYF. The V and J genes are TRBV10-1 and TRBJ2-7, with 8 bases lining up with TRBD1. This CDR3 region has 17 residues. The J segment lost 5 bases and the V segment lost 0 bases, leaving 12 bases of the junction unmatched. Looked up from germline, CDR1 is WNHNN and CDR2 is SYGVQD (reference sequence).

V usage is TRBV11-1 and J usage is TRBJ2-1; 9 positions agree with TRBD1. CDR1 SGHAT and CDR2 FQDESV come from the germline V gene (reference sequence). This CDR3 has 16 amino acids. Losses at the gene ends were 6 bases for V and 6 bases for J; bases not matched to a gene: 12. In nucleotides, the CDR3 is TGTGCCAGCAGAAATAGGGACAGGGCAAACCTCAATGAGCAGTTCTTC. Its translation is CASRNRDRANLNEQFF. The full variable domain, with the rest looked up from reference TRBV11-1 and TRBJ2-1, is EAEVAQSPRYKITEKSQAVAFWCDPISGHATLYWYRQILGQGPELLVQFQDESVVDDSQLPKDRFSAERLKGVDSTLKIQPAELGDSAMYLCASRNRDRANLNEQFFGPGTRLTVL.

This clone has only one observation. The rearrangement uses TRBV29-1 and TRBJ2-3; possible D gene TRBD1, 5 bases. CDR1 is SQVTM, CDR2 ANQGSEA, per germline. CDR3 length: 14 residues. The ends were cut back, 4 bases at V and 0 bases at J, with 11 bases in the middle. The CDR3 DNA reads as TGCAGCGTTGGGGGCGGATATAGCACAGATACGCAGTATTTT. Protein sequence: CSVGGGYSTDTQYF.

Here the CDR3 reads CASSLVGGQDTEAFF. For the CDR3, the DNA is TGCGCCAGCAGCTTGGTTGGGGGCCAGGACACTGAAGCTTTCTTT. The chain carries TRBV5-1 and TRBJ1-1; a possible D gene is TRBD1 (6 bases). The CDR3 loop spans 15 amino acids. Trimming shortened V by 0 bases and J by 3 bases, and 12 bases separated the two germline ends. Germline CDR1 reads SGHRS; CDR2 reads YFSETQ.

This chain links TRBV18 with TRBJ2-1; 11 nucleotides align to TRBD2. J was trimmed by 8 bases and V by 8 bases; bases with no gene match: 14. The CDR3 is 16 amino acids. Germline CDR1 KGHSH, CDR2 LQKENI. DNA of the CDR3: TGTGCCAGCCAACCCCTAGCGGGAGGATATGGCGATGAGCAGTTCTTC. It encodes CASQPLAGGYGDEQFF. Full variable domain (rest looked up from reference TRBV18 and TRBJ2-1): NAGVMQNPRHLVRRRGQEARLRCSPMKGHSHVYWYRQLPEEGLKFMVYLQKENIIDESGMPKERFSAEFPKEGPSILRIQQVVRGDSAAYFCASQPLAGGYGDEQFFGPGTRLTVL.

The V call is TRBV6-5, the J call TRBJ2-7; 8 bases are shared with TRBD1. This CDR3 has 15 amino acids. With 0 bases clipped from V and 4 bases from J, the junction kept 5 bases outside the gene matches. Germline V lookup: CDR1 MNHEY, CDR2 SVGAGI. The CDR3 is CASSYSPGGIYEQYF. The DNA of the CDR3 is TGTGCCAGCAGTTACTCACCAGGGGGCATTTACGAGCAGTACTTC.

The chain recombines TRBV6-5 with TRBJ2-5; D may be TRBD2 (5 bases). Germline V gives CDR1 MNHEY, CDR2 SVGAGI. The CDR3 spans 15 residues. V shed 6 bases and J shed 1 base, with 15 bases lying between them. The CDR3 DNA sequence: TGTGCCAGCAGGAGAAATACTAGTCCCCAAGAGACCCAGTACTTC. The encoded protein is CASRRNTSPQETQYF.

The V gene is TRBV27, the J gene TRBJ2-5; tentative D call: TRBD2 (5 bases). The germline gives CDR1 MNHEY, CDR2 SMNVEV (reference sequence). Deletions cut 2 bases from V and 7 bases from J, with 11 bases between. This CDR3 region has 13 residues. CDR3 DNA sequence: TGTGCCAGCAGTTTAAGGTCAGAGGGGACCCAGTACTTC. Residues: CASSLRSEGTQYF.

The chain is built from TRBV27 and TRBJ2-5, with 8 positions matching TRBD1. V gave up 5 bases and J gave up 5 bases; unmatched junction bases: 10. The CDR3 spans 15 residues. The germline CDR1 and CDR2 sequences are MNHEY and SMNVEV (reference sequence). CDR3 DNA: TGTGCCAGCAGTGGAACGCGGACAGGGACGGAGACCCAGTACTTC. Translated: CASSGTRTGTETQYF.

The V call is TRBV11-2, the J call TRBJ1-2; D ambiguous. Germline CDR1 is SGHAT and CDR2 is FQNNGV. The CDR3 consists of 17 residues. With 3 bases removed from V and 1 base from J, the gap between germline ends came to 18 bases. Here the CDR3 reads CASSFHQARRFNYGYTF. DNA of the CDR3: TGTGCCAGCAGCTTCCATCAAGCCAGGAGGTTTAACTATGGCTACACCTTC. Full variable domain (rest looked up from reference TRBV11-2 and TRBJ1-2): EAGVAQSPRYKIIEKRQSVAFWCNPISGHATLYWYQQILGQGPKLLIQFQNNGVVDDSQLPKDRFSAERLKGVDSTLKIQPAKLEDSAVYLCASSFHQARRFNYGYTFGSGTRLTVV.

The rearrangement joins TRBV30 to TRBJ2-7, with 8 bases that match TRBD1. The junction had 12 bases not matched to a gene; V was cut back by 6 bases and J by 5 bases. There are 14 residues in the CDR3. Germline V CDR1 and CDR2: GTSNPN, SVGIG (reference sequence). The CDR3 loop is CACHARTGWHEQYF. For the CDR3, the DNA is TGTGCCTGTCACGCCAGGACAGGGTGGCACGAGCAGTACTTC.

This clone has only one observation. J is TRBJ1-2 and V is TRBV7-9, with D perhaps TRBD1 (6 bases). Germline V CDR1 and CDR2: SEHNR, FQNEAQ (reference sequence). V was clipped by 5 bases and J by 2 bases, with 12 bases between them. The CDR3 loop spans 14 amino acids. The CDR3 nucleotides read TGTGCCAGCAGCACGAACAGGGTAAACTATGGCTACACCTTC. Translated, it gives CASSTNRVNYGYTF.

The rearrangement joins TRBV29-1 to TRBJ1-2, with TRBD1 matching 7 bases. Germline-derived CDR1 and CDR2 are SQVTM and ANQGSEA. This CDR3 spans 17 amino acids. With 5 bases clipped from V and 2 bases from J, the junction kept 17 bases outside the gene matches. The chain's CDR3 is CSVYKTGMVFGNYGYTF. The CDR3 nucleotides are TGCAGCGTTTATAAGACAGGGATGGTCTTCGGGAACTATGGCTACACCTTC.

The chain recombines TRBV9 with TRBJ2-5; TRBD2 matches at 7 bases. Germline trimming cut 1 base from V and 2 bases from J; bases unmatched to any gene: 5. Germline CDR1 SGDLS, CDR2 YYNGEE. The CDR3 is made up of 15 amino acids. CDR3 DNA sequence: TGTGCCAGCAGCGTATGGGGCGGGGGACAAGAGACCCAGTACTTC. This encodes CASSVWGGGQETQYF.

In its sample, this clone was seen a few times. The chain employs TRBV7-9 and TRBJ1-1, with 8 bases matching TRBD1. The V segment lost 2 bases and the J segment 5 bases; nucleotides outside the gene matches: 7. The CDR3 is 15 residues long. CDR1 and CDR2 (germline): SEHNR, FQNEAQ (reference sequence). CDR3 sequence: CASSLFDRGGTEAFF. CDR3 nucleotide sequence: TGTGCCAGCAGCTTATTTGACAGGGGAGGAACTGAAGCTTTCTTT.

V is TRBV19 and J is TRBJ1-1; 8 bases line up with TRBD1. CDR3 length equals 14 residues. Germline CDR1 is LNHDA and CDR2 is SQIVND (reference sequence). J gave up 4 bases and V 7 bases, and 8 bases lay outside the gene matches. CDR3 coding DNA: TGTGCCAGTAACCCACAGGGGGAGGGCACTGAAGCTTTCTTT. Translation: CASNPQGEGTEAFF.

The V call is TRBV23-1, the J call TRBJ1-5, with TRBD1 identical over 8 bases. TRBV23-1 is identified as an open reading frame with a role that is uncertain. The ends lost 2 bases at V and 5 bases at J; junction bases unmatched: 5. The CDR3 runs 15 residues. Here the CDR3 reads CASSQRTGKDQPQHF. CDR3 DNA sequence: TGCGCCAGCAGTCAAAGGACAGGGAAGGATCAGCCCCAGCATTTT.

The rearrangement links TRBV7-3 to TRBJ2-2, with D perhaps TRBD1 (6 bases). Germline-derived CDR1 and CDR2 are SGHTA and FQGTGA. The CDR3 is made up of 15 amino acids. V was cut by 5 bases and J by 2 bases, with 12 bases left in between. The CDR3 DNA reads TGTGCCAGCAGCCCGGACAGCTTAAACACCGGGGAGCTGTTTTTT. This sequence encodes CASSPDSLNTGELFF.

Turning to this clone: This CDR3 is also generated by other DNA sequences in the sample. The chain uses TRBV7-9 and TRBJ1-2, with D maybe TRBD1 (5 bases). CDR3 length: 14 amino acids. Germline V gene data show CDR1 as SEHNR and CDR2 as FQNEAQ (reference sequence). Trimming took off 2 bases at V and 0 bases at J, with 7 bases between the two ends. The CDR3 here is CASSLQGSNYGYTF. DNA for the CDR3: TGTGCCAGCAGCTTACAGGGCTCTAACTATGGCTACACCTTC.

In its sample, this clone was seen once. V is TRBV6-1 and J is TRBJ2-2, with 8 bases aligning to TRBD1. The CDR3 sequence is 16 residues long. V was pared by 1 base and J by 5 bases, with 6 bases of the junction left unmatched. CDR1 and CDR2 from the germline V gene are MNHNS and SASEGT. CDR3 loop: CASSEVLQGATGELFF. As DNA, the CDR3 is TGTGCCAGCAGTGAAGTATTGCAGGGGGCTACCGGGGAGCTGTTTTTT.